The 11 T cell receptor beta chains below come from one sample, sequenced in a study of beta chain features in type 1 diabetes. The study's findings and limits: TCRB CDR3s were moderately but significantly shorter in Type 1 diabetes patients in all four CD4+ subsets.

What was sequenced were expressed TCRB transcripts, since all of the isolated RNA had been reverse transcribed. Sequencing was performed with immunoSEQ multiplex PCR; in TCRdb, only in-frame clones are kept and a portion is missing. The data contain 95,000 to 110,000 clones, over 25% of them seen just once; the ten biggest clones take up less than 0.65%. For these receptors, no antigen is known. The source material was central memory CD4+ T cells from blood. The receptors come from a woman aged 18-29 years with type 1 diabetes.

The rearrangement joins TRBV6-6 to TRBJ1-1; 9 nucleotides line up with TRBD1. The V gene end was trimmed by 6 bases and the J gene end by 7 bases; junction bases not matched to a gene: 12. The length of the CDR3 is 15 residues. CDR1 MNHNY and CDR2 SVGAGI come from the germline V gene (reference sequence). CDR3 DNA: TGTGCCAGCAGCACCGGGACAGGGATGGGAATTGAAGCTTTCTTT. Translated, it gives CASSTGTGMGIEAFF.

The chain uses TRBV27 and TRBJ1-2, with D perhaps TRBD1 (5 bases). The CDR3 loop spans 13 amino acids. CDR1 is MNHEY and CDR2 is SMNVEV in the germline V gene (reference sequence). V was pared by 4 bases and J by 4 bases, with 10 bases between. The CDR3 loop reads CASSSTDSYGYTF. The DNA for the CDR3 is TGTGCCAGCAGTTCGACAGATAGCTATGGCTACACCTTC.

V gene TRBV11-2 combines with J gene TRBJ2-1; the D gene is possibly TRBD1 (8 bases). CDR3 size: 15 residues. CDR1 SGHAT and CDR2 FQNNGV come from the germline V gene. Trimming removed 5 bases at V and 4 bases at J, with 15 bases between. The CDR3 is CASSLADREYNEQFF. Here the CDR3 DNA reads TGTGCCAGCAGCCTAGCGGACAGGGAATACAATGAGCAGTTCTTC.

The J gene is TRBJ1-1, the V gene TRBV30; D not resolved. V was pared by 2 bases and J by 5 bases, with 12 bases between. CDR3 length: 13 amino acids. CDR1 and CDR2 from the germline V gene are GTSNPN and SVGIG (reference sequence). The CDR3 sequence is CAWSKEGNTEAFF. The CDR3 region has the DNA TGTGCCTGGAGTAAGGAGGGAAATACTGAAGCTTTCTTT.

This clone was observed a few times. This chain links TRBV5-4 with TRBJ2-1; D possibly corresponds to TRBD2 (6 bases). The CDR3 runs 17 residues. CDR1 SGHNT and CDR2 YYREEE come from the germline V gene (reference sequence). V was trimmed by 4 bases and J by 4 bases, leaving 21 bases between them. The CDR3 loop is CASSQGTGSLGYNEQFF. For the CDR3, the DNA is TGTGCCAGCAGCCAAGGGACCGGGAGTCTGGGGTACAATGAGCAGTTCTTC.

This clone was observed a handful of times. This rearrangement joins TRBV7-3 to TRBJ2-1; D perhaps matches TRBD1 (5 bases). This CDR3 spans 16 amino acids. Trimming removed 0 bases at V and 1 base at J, with 10 bases between. CDR1 is SGHTA, CDR2 FQGTGA, per germline. The CDR3 here is CASSLTGLGSYNEQFF. The CDR3 nucleotides are TGTGCCAGCAGCTTAACGGGGCTAGGGTCCTACAATGAGCAGTTCTTC. Filled out from reference TRBV7-3 and TRBJ2-1, the complete variable domain reads GAGVSQTPSNKVTEKGKYVELRCDPISGHTALYWYRQSLGQGPEFLIYFQGTGAADDSGLPNDRFFAVRPEGSVSTLKIQRTERGDSAVYLCASSLTGLGSYNEQFFGPGTRLTVL.

The V and J genes are TRBV7-2 and TRBJ2-2, with 7 bases that match TRBD2. The trim removed 0 bases at V and 2 bases at J, leaving 6 bases unmatched. The length of the CDR3 is 17 residues. The germline gives CDR1 SGHTA, CDR2 FQGNSA. CDR3 nucleotides: TGTGCCAGCAGCTTAGCGCGGGAGCGGGTCAACACCGGGGAGCTGTTTTTT. This sequence encodes CASSLARERVNTGELFF.

V gene TRBV27 combines with J gene TRBJ2-3; the D is unclear. Germline V lookup: CDR1 MNHEY, CDR2 SMNVEV (reference sequence). The V and J ends lost 1 base and 0 bases respectively, with 11 bases between them. The CDR3 has 16 residues. The CDR3 DNA reads TGTGCCAGCAGTTTATTGATGGCCCCTAGCACAGATACGCAGTATTTT. It yields the protein CASSLLMAPSTDTQYF.

The chain combines TRBV5-1 with TRBJ1-3; TRBD1 might be the D (5 bases). V lost 0 bases to trimming and J lost 0 bases, with 10 bases between them. Looked up from germline, CDR1 is SGHRS and CDR2 is YFSETQ. The CDR3 is 16 residues long. CDR3: CASSLGQSFSGNTIYF. CDR3 nucleotide sequence: TGCGCCAGCAGCTTGGGACAGTCTTTCTCTGGAAACACCATATATTTT. Together with reference TRBV5-1 and TRBJ1-3, the CDR3 gives the full variable domain: KAGVTQTPRYLIKTRGQQVTLSCSPISGHRSVSWYQQTPGQGLQFLFEYFSETQRNKGNFPGRFSGRQFSNSRSEMNVSTLELGDSALYLCASSLGQSFSGNTIYFGEGSWLTVV.

This rearrangement joins TRBV5-4 to TRBJ2-1; possible D gene TRBD1, 6 bases. Germline CDR1 reads SGHNT; CDR2 reads YYREEE (reference sequence). This CDR3 spans 15 amino acids. Trimming removed 4 bases at V and 6 bases at J, with 17 bases between. The CDR3 is CASSDNRVFGNEQFF. The DNA of the CDR3 is TGTGCCAGCAGCGATAACAGGGTTTTCGGCAATGAGCAGTTCTTC.

V gene TRBV19 combines with J gene TRBJ1-2; 10 bases align to TRBD1. There are 15 residues in the CDR3. The V segment lost 7 bases and the J segment 3 bases; nucleotides outside the gene matches: 8. Germline-derived CDR1 and CDR2 are LNHDA and SQIVND (reference sequence). For the CDR3, the DNA is TGTGCCAGTACCCGACAGGGGGCGCGCGACTATGGCTACACCTTC. Its protein product is CASTRQGARDYGYTF.